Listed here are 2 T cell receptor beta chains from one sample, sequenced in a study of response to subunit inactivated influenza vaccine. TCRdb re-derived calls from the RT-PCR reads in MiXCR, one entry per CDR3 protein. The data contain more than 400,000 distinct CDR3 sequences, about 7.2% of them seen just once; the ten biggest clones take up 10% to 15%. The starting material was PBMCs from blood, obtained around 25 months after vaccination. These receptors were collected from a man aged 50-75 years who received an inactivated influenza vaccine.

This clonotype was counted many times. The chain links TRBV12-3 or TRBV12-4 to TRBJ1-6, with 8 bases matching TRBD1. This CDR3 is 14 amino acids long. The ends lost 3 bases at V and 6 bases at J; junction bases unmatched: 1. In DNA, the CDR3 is TGTGCCAGCAGTTTGCAGGGGGCTAATTCACCCCTCCACTTT. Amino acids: CASSLQGANSPLHF.

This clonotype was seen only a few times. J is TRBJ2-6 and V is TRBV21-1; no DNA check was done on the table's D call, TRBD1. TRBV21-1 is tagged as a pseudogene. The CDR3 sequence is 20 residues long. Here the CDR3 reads CASSKQTGTRTSSGANVLTF. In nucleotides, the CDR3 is TGTGCCAGCAGCAAACAAACCGGGACCCGGACGAGCTCTGGGGCCAACGTCCTGACTTTC.